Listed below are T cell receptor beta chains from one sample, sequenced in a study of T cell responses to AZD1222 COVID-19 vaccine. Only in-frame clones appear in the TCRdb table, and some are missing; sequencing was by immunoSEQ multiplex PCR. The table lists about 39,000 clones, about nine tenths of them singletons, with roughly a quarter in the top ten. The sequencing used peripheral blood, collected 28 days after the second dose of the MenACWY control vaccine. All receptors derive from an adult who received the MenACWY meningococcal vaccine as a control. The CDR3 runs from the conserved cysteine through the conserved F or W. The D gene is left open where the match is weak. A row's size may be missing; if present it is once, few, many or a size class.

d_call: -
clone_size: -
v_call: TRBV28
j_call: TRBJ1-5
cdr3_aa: CASSLSVQPQHF
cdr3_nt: TGTGCCAGCAGTTTAAGTGTTCAGCCCCAGCATTTT

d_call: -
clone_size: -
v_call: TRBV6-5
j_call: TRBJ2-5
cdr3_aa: CASSVGAGQETQYF
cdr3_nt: TGTGCCAGCAGCGTGGGGGCGGGACAAGAGACCCAGTACTTC

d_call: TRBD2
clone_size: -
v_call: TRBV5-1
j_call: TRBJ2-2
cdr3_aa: CASSLVSGTNTGELFF
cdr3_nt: TGCGCCAGCAGCTTGGTTAGCGGGACGAACACCGGGGAGCTGTTTTTT

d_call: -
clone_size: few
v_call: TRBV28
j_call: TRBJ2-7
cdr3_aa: CASGGRYF
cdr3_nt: TGTGCCAGCGGGGGACGGTACTTC

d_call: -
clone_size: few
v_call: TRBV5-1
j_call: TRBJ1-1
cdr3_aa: CASRHRNLNTEAFF
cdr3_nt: TGCGCCAGCAGACATAGGAACTTGAACACTGAAGCTTTCTTT

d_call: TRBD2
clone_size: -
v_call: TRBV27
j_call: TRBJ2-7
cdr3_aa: CASKPSGALREQYF
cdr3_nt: TGTGCCAGCAAACCTAGCGGGGCCCTTAGGGAGCAGTACTTC

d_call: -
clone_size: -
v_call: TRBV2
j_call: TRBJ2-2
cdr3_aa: CARGTGYTGELFF
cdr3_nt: TGTGCCAGAGGGACTGGCTACACCGGGGAGCTGTTTTTT

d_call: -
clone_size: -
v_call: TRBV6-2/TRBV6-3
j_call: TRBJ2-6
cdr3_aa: CASSYGGGPGANVLTF
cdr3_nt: TGTGCCAGCAGTTACGGGGGGGGGCCTGGGGCCAACGTCCTGACTTTC

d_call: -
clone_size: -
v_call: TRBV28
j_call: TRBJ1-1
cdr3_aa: CASSLYGGTNTEAFF
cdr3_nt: TGTGCCAGCAGTTTATATGGGGGGACGAACACTGAAGCTTTCTTT

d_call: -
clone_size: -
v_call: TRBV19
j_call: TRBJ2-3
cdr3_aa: CASRQGGDTQYF
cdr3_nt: TGTGCCAGTAGGCAGGGTGGAGATACGCAGTATTTT

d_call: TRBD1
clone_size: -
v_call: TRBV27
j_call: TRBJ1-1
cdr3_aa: CASSPLRDRPQDTEAFF
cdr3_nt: TGTGCCAGCAGTCCACTCCGGGACAGGCCTCAAGACACTGAAGCTTTCTTT

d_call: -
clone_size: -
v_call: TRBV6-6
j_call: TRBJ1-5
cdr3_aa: CASSYHLEGGDQPQHF
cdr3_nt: TGTGCCAGCAGTTACCATCTAGAGGGAGGGGATCAGCCCCAGCATTTT

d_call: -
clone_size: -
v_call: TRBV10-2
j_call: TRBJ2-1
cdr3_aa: CASNGGPFYNEQFF
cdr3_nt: TGCGCCAGCAACGGGGGACCATTCTACAATGAGCAGTTCTTC

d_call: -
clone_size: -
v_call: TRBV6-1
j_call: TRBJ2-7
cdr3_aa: CASSESAARAYEQYF
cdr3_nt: TGTGCCAGCAGTGAATCCGCGGCAAGAGCCTACGAGCAGTACTTC

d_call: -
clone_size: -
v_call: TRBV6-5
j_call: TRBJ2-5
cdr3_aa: CASAEGHNNQETQYF
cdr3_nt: TGTGCCAGCGCAGAGGGACATAACAACCAAGAGACCCAGTACTTC

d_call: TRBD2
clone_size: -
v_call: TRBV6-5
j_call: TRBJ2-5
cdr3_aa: CASSYGGRAVETQYF
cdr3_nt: TGTGCCAGCAGTTACGGCGGGAGGGCCGTCGAGACCCAGTACTTC

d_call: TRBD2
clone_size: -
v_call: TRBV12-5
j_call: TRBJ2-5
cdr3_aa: CASGPPVVAGEQETQYF
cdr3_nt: TGTGCTAGTGGTCCCCCGGTGGTAGCGGGAGAGCAAGAGACCCAGTACTTC

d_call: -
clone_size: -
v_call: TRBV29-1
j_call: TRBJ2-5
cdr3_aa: CSGLLAGQETQYF
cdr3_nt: TGCAGCGGCTTACTAGCAGGCCAAGAGACCCAGTACTTC

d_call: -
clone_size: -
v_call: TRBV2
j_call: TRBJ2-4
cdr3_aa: CASSEVGVVKNIQYF
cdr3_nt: TGTGCCAGCAGTGAGGTGGGAGTGGTCAAAAACATTCAGTACTTC

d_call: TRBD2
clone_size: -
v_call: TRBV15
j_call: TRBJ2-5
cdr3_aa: CATSRDITSGFQETQYF
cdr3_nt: TGTGCCACCAGCAGAGATATTACTAGCGGGTTCCAAGAGACCCAGTACTTC

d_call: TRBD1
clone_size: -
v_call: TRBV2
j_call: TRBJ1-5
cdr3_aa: CASSGQGIGNQPQHF
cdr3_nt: TGTGCCAGCAGTGGACAGGGTATCGGCAATCAGCCCCAGCATTTT

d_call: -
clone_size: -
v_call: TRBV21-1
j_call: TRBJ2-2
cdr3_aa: CASSKLNTGELFF
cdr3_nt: TGTGCCAGCAGCAAACTGAACACCGGGGAGCTGTTTTTT

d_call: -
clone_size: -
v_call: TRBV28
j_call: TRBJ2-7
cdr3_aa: CASSLSEVHEQYF
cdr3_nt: TGTGCCAGCAGTTTATCCGAGGTCCACGAGCAGTACTTC

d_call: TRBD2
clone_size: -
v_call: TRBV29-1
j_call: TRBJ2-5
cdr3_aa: CSVEDSASGRSETQYF
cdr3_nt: TGCAGCGTTGAAGATTCGGCTAGCGGGAGGAGCGAGACCCAGTACTTC

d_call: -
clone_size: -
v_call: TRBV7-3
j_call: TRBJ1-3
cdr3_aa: CASSKDPSPSYGNTIYF
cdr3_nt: TGTGCCAGCAGCAAGGATCCATCTCCCTCATATGGAAACACCATATATTTT

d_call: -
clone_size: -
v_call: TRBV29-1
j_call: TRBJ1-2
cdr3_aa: CSVPATLDYGYTF
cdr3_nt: TGCAGCGTTCCGGCCACGCTTGACTATGGCTACACCTTC

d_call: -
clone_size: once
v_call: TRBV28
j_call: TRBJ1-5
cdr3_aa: CASSLAWPQHF
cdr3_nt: TGTGCCAGCAGTTTGGCCTGGCCCCAGCATTTT

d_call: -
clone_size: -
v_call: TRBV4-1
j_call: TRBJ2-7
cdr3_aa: CASSQDLGSGNEQYF
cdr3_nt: TGCGCCAGCAGCCAAGATCTAGGGTCCGGAAACGAGCAGTACTTC

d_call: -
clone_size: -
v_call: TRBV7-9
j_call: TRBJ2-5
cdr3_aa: CASSGTGTVKETQYF
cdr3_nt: TGTGCCAGCAGCGGGACCGGGACTGTTAAGGAGACCCAGTACTTC

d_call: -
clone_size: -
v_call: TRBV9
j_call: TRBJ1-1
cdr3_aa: CASTRRGSFTEAFF
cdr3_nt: TGTGCCAGCACCCGGCGGGGGAGTTTCACTGAAGCTTTCTTT

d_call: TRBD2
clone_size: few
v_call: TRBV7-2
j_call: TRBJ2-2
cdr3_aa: CASSLWAGGNTGELFF
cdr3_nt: TGTGCCAGCAGCCTCTGGGCGGGAGGGAACACCGGGGAGCTGTTTTTT

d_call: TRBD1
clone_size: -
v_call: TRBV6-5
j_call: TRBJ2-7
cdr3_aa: CASRPGTGDWNEQYF
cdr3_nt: TGTGCCAGCAGGCCTGGGACAGGGGATTGGAACGAGCAGTACTTC

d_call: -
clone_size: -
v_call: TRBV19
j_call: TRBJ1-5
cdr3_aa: CASSIEGLNQPQHF
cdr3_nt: TGTGCCAGTAGTATAGAGGGCCTCAATCAGCCCCAGCATTTT

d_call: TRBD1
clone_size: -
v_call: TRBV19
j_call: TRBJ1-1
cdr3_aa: CASSTPRGGGAEAFF
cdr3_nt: TGTGCCAGTAGTACCCCTCGTGGAGGGGGCGCGGAAGCTTTCTTT

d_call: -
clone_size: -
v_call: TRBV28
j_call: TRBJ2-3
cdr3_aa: CASSYPLSRSTDTQYF
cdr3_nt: TGTGCCAGCAGTTACCCTCTTTCGCGGAGCACAGATACGCAGTATTTT

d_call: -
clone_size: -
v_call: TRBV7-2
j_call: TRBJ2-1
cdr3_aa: CASSYRAVSYNEQFF
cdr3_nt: TGTGCCAGCAGCTATCGGGCGGTTTCCTACAATGAGCAGTTCTTC

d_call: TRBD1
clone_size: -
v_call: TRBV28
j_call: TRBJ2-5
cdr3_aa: CASRLQGSATQYF
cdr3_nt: TGTGCCAGCAGGCTACAGGGGTCCGCGACCCAGTACTTC

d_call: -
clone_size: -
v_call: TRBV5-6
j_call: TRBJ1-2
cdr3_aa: CASSGRYRRDGYTF
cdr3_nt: TGTGCCAGCAGCGGCCGGTACAGGCGTGATGGCTACACCTTC

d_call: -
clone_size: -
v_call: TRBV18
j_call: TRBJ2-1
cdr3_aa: CASSPDLSYNEQFF
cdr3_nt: TGTGCCAGCTCACCAGACCTCTCCTACAATGAGCAGTTCTTC

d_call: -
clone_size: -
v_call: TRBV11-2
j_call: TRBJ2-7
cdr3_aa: CASSFFTTYEQYF
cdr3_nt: TGTGCCAGCAGCTTCTTCACCACCTACGAGCAGTACTTC

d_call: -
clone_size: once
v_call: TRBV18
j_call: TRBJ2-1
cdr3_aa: CASSPQGAFSYNEQFF
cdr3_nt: TGTGCCAGCTCACCACAAGGGGCCTTCTCCTACAATGAGCAGTTCTTC

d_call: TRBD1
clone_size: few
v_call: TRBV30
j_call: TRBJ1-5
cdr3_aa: CAWSLTGGRGQPQHF
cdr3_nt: TGTGCCTGGAGTTTAACAGGGGGCCGGGGTCAGCCCCAGCATTTT

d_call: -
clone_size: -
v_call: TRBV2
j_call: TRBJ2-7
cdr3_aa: CAIRTEYYEQYF
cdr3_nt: TGTGCCATCCGGACGGAATATTACGAGCAGTACTTC